This TCR beta chain was retrieved from a study of T cells in women clearing cervical HPV infection. Study context: Donors had HPV16-related CIN3 or worse; 2 had invasive cancer. Study conclusions and caveats: It is unknown whether associations predate infection; no effector/memory or HPV-specific sorting.

As to this clone: Antigen specificity is unknown. The missing CDR3 end, 3 residues past where the read stops, is filled in from the germline J gene.

immunoSEQ multiplex PCR used an average of about 1,200 ng genomic DNA. The method was immunoSEQ multiplex PCR; TCRdb's version includes in-frame clones alone and lacks a portion of them. The sample holds approximately 28,000 clones. The CDR3 runs to 18 residues. With V trimmed by 2 bases and J by 1 base, 11 bases remained unmatched. Germline loops: CDR1 SNHLY, CDR2 FYNNEI. This clonotype was obtained from a woman aged 18-69 years with a cervical HPV16 infection that either progressed to CIN3+ or cleared (not recorded which). Material: blood buffy coat. This sequence joins TRBV2 and TRBJ2-4, with 7 bases fitting TRBD2. CDR3 DNA (partial): TGTGCCAGCAGTGAATATCAGAACGGGGGGTATGCCAAAAACATT. The encoded protein is CASSEYQNGGYAKNI. The full CDR3 protein reads CASSEYQNGGYAKNIQYF.